This T cell receptor beta chain emerged from a study of glioma-infiltrating T cells. In the study overall: Samples included WHO grade II oligodendrogliomas or astrocytomas and initial-diagnosis grade IV glioblastomas. Regarding the study as a whole: Above-expected tissue-blood divergence occurred in all gliomas, most in low-grade ones. Shared blood CDR3 signature motifs marked patients with low tissue-blood divergence.

TCR alpha and beta CDR3 regions were amplified from RNA using iRepertoire nested multiplex PCR. TCRdb re-called the multiplex PCR reads through MiXCR, storing one row per CDR3 protein. The data show 400,000 or so distinct CDR3 sequences, roughly 41% seen once. The sample holds a few counts of this clonotype. Antigen specificity is unknown. Germline CDR1 is SNHLY and CDR2 is FYNNEI. The CDR3 runs 14 residues. The V end was cut by 4 bases, the J end by 10 bases, with 17 bases between. Sequencing input: glioma tissue, nonneoplastic brain tissue, or PBMCs (not recorded which). The chain uses TRBV2 and TRBJ2-1; D is ambiguous. This clonotype was sampled from a human donor with low-grade glioma or glioblastoma, undergoing nonglioma brain surgery, or in good health (not recorded which). The CDR3 region is CASSGGRLGFEQFF. CDR3 in DNA: TGTGCCAGCAGTGGGGGAAGGTTAGGGTTCGAGCAGTTCTTC.